One sample yielded the 10 T cell receptor beta chains listed below, sequenced in a study of neurological immune-mediated disorders. TCRdb re-analysed the 5' RACE reads in MiXCR, keeping a single row per CDR3 protein. This table has tens of thousands of distinct CDR3 sequences, 4% to 5.5% appearing once. The sample taken for sequencing was PBMCs. The receptors shown here come from a man in his fifties with multiple sclerosis.

In this sample, this clonotype turned up many times. The rearrangement uses TRBV5-5 and TRBJ1-5; perhaps TRBD1 as D (5 bases). Deletions cut 1 base from V and 3 bases from J, with 17 bases between. Looked up from germline, CDR1 is SGHKS and CDR2 is YYEKEE (reference sequence). The CDR3 length is 17 residues. In DNA, the CDR3 is TGTGCCAGCAGCTTGCTACGGGGCAGCATCAACAATCAGCCCCAGCATTTT. Translation gives CASSLLRGSINNQPQHF.

This clonotype was found many times. CDR3 region: CASSLEPTRTDTQYF. CDR3 nucleotides: TGCGCCAGCAGCTTGGAGCCTACACGCACAGATACGCAGTATTTT. The rearrangement uses TRBV5-1 and TRBJ2-3; no clear D gene. The CDR3 consists of 15 residues. The V end was cut by 0 bases, the J end by 1 base, with 9 bases between. In germline, CDR1 is SGHRS, CDR2 YFSETQ.

This clonotype has a handful of counts. This is likely a read error, given that the CDR3 carries no conserved phenylalanine or tryptophan at its end. This chain uses TRBV11-1 with TRBJ2-1; the D call may be TRBD1 or TRBD2 (5 bases each). With 4 bases removed from V and 7 bases from J, the gap between germline ends came to 11 bases. CDR1 SGHAT and CDR2 FQDESV come from the germline V gene (reference sequence). The CDR3 is made up of 13 amino acids. CDR3 amino acids: CASSSGPGNEQFN. In DNA form, the CDR3 reads TGTGCCAGCAGCTCGGGACCTGGGAATGAGCAGTTCAAC.

This clonotype was detected many times. The rearrangement uses TRBV9 and TRBJ2-7; 10 nucleotides align to TRBD1. This CDR3 contains 13 residues. CDR1 is SGDLS, CDR2 YYNGEE, per germline. V dropped 3 bases and J dropped 3; count of bases not matched to a gene: 0. CDR3 in amino acids: CASSGDRGYEQYF. Written as DNA, the CDR3 is TGTGCCAGCAGCGGGGACAGGGGCTACGAGCAGTACTTC. The full variable domain, rest sourced from reference TRBV9 and TRBJ2-7, is DSGVTQTPKHLITATGQRVTLRCSPRSGDLSVYWYQQSLDQGLQFLIQYYNGEERAKGNILERFSAQQFPDLHSELNLSSLELGDSALYFCASSGDRGYEQYFGPGTRLTVT.

This clonotype has ten or more counts. V is TRBV12-3 or TRBV12-4 and J is TRBJ2-7; 13 bases map to TRBD2. This CDR3 has 17 residues. V was pared by 4 bases and J by 1 base, with 7 bases of the junction left unmatched. CDR3 sequence: CASSSHRTSGSSYEQYF. CDR3 nucleotides: TGTGCCAGCAGTTCCCACAGGACTAGCGGGAGTTCCTACGAGCAGTACTTC.

Details on this clonotype: One base away lies a much larger clone, so this may be a sequencing read error. The chain joins TRBV5-1 to TRBJ2-7; D is uncertain. The CDR3 has 13 residues. Trimming left V 1 base short and J 3 bases short, with 8 bases between. CDR1 is SGHRS and CDR2 is YFSETQ in the germline V gene. The CDR3 coding sequence is TGCGCCAGCAGCTTGAAAAGGGACTACGAGCAGTACTTC. Translation gives CASSLKRDYEQYF.

This clonotype was counted only a few times. The germline gene is not matched at one end of the junction; a read error may be the cause. The chain uses TRBV29-1 and TRBJ1-5, with D possibly matching TRBD1 (6 bases). The CDR3 runs to 14 residues. Germline CDR1 SQVTM, CDR2 ANQGSEA. CDR3 region: CSVVEGGAGQPQNF. In nucleotides, the CDR3 is TGCAGCGTTGTAGAGGGGGGGGCAGGTCAGCCCCAGAATTTT.

This clonotype appeared many times. The gene calls are TRBV24-1 and TRBJ2-2; D uncertain. CDR3 size: 12 residues. CDR1 KGHDR and CDR2 SFDVKD come from the germline V gene. V gave up 7 bases and J gave up 6 bases, with 8 bases separating them. The CDR3 bases are TGTGCCACCAGCCTACGAGCCGGGGAGCTGTTTTTT. Residues: CATSLRAGELFF.

This clonotype has at least ten counts. The junction differs from germline at one of its ends, possibly a read error. The chain is built from TRBV2 and TRBJ1-5, with 8 bases lining up with TRBD1. CDR1 and CDR2 from the germline V gene are SNHLY and FYNNEI. This CDR3 has 15 residues. The CDR3 region has the DNA TGTGCCAGCAGTGGGACAGGGAACTTGAATCAGCCCCAGAATTTT. The encoded protein is CASSGTGNLNQPQNF.

The sample holds many counts of this clonotype. The chain links TRBV19 to TRBJ2-4; D unresolved. V dropped 3 bases and J dropped 0 bases, with 12 bases sitting between them. The V gene's germline CDR1 is LNHDA and CDR2 SQIVND (reference sequence). The CDR3 is 16 amino acids. CDR3 residues: CASSMGLQIAKNIQYF. The CDR3 region has the DNA TGTGCCAGTAGTATGGGTTTGCAGATAGCCAAAAACATTCAGTACTTC.